This T cell receptor beta chain was found in a study of cytomegalovirus exposure and HLA in healthy donors. Study-wide points: Researchers counted about 150 TCR beta chains as cytomegalovirus-associated. Clonal expansion was found to be greater in HLA-associated TCR beta chains than in equally common others in a later analysis.

Many counts were recorded for this clone. Its specificity is unknown. Donors were nominally healthy when sampled, though unrecorded immune exposures were likely. It was with 60 Vbeta and 13 Jbeta primers that the PCR ran. Repertoires were generated with immunoSEQ multiplex PCR, while TCRdb's copy carries only in-frame clones and drops some. The table lists 150,000 to 200,000 clones, around two thirds of them singletons, with roughly a tenth in the top ten. The origin of this receptor is a man aged 25 to 45 in good health and CMV-seropositive. Source material: PBMCs.

CDR3 sequence: CASRMEAAGNTIYF. The DNA for the CDR3 is TGCGCCAGCAGGATGGAGGCGGCTGGAAACACCATATATTTT. V gene TRBV5-1 combines with J gene TRBJ1-3, with D hard to call. Between the trimmed V and J ends, which lost 5 bases and 2 bases, there was a span of 11 bases. Germline-derived CDR1 and CDR2 are SGHRS and YFSETQ. The CDR3 runs to 14 residues.